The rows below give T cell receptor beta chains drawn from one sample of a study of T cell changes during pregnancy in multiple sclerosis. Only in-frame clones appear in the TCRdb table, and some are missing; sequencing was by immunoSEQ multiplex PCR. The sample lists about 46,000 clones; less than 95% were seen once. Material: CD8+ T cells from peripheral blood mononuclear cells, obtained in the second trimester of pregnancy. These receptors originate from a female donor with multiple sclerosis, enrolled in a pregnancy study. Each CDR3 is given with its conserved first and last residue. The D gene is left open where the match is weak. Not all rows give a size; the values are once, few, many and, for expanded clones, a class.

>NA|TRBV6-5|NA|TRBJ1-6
TGTGCCAGCAGCCAGGGGAGCTCCTATAATTCACCCCTCCACTTT
CASSQGSSYNSPLHF
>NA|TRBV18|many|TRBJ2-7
TGTGCCAGCTCGAATTCGTCGGGCTACGAGCAGTACTTC
CASSNSSGYEQYF
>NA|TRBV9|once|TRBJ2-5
TGTGCCAGCAGCGTAGGGGCTGCGGGGCAAGAGACCCAGTACTTC
CASSVGAAGQETQYF
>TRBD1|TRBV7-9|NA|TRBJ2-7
TGTGCCAGCAGGTCGACAGGGGGCGTCTACGAGCAGTACTTC
CASRSTGGVYEQYF
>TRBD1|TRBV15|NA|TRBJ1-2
TGTGCCGCCTCCCCGGGACAGATCGGGTCAAATAACTATGGCTACACCTTC
CAASPGQIGSNNYGYTF
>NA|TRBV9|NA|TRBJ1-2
TGTGCCAGCAGCGTAACGGGGGGGGGAGGCTACACCTTC
CASSVTGGGGYTF
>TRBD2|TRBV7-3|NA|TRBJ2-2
TGTGCCAGCAGCCCCACCGGGACTACGAACACCGGGGAGCTGTTTTTT
CASSPTGTTNTGELFF
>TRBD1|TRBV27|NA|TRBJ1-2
TGTGCCAGCAGTCCCGGGACAGAGTTAAGTGGCTACACCTTC
CASSPGTELSGYTF
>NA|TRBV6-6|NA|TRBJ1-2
TGTGCCAGCATCCGAGACAGTGCCTATGGCTACACCTTC
CASIRDSAYGYTF
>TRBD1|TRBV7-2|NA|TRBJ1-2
TGTGCCGGTGGGGTCCGGGACAGGGGTGTAGGGGGCTACACCTTC
CAGGVRDRGVGGYTF
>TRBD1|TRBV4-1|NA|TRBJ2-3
TGCGCCAGCAGCCAAGATACGGGCCGGGACAGCAGCACAGATACGCAGTATTTT
CASSQDTGRDSSTDTQYF
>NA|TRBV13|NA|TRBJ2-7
TGTGCCAGCAGCTTAGACAGGGTCGAGCAGTACTTC
CASSLDRVEQYF
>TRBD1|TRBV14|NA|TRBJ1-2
TGTGCCACTTGGACAGGGTTAGGTGGCTACACCTTC
CATWTGLGGYTF
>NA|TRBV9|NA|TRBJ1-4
TGTGCCAGCAGCAAGGCGGCAACTAATGAAAAACTGTTTTTT
CASSKAATNEKLFF
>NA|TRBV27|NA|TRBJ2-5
TGTGCCAGCAGTCCCATCCAGGGGGGCACCCGAGAGACCCAGTACTTC
CASSPIQGGTRETQYF
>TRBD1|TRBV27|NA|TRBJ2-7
TGTGCCAGCAGTCAGCAGGGGGCAACTTCCTACGAGCAGTACTTC
CASSQQGATSYEQYF
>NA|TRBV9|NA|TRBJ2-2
TGTGCCAGCAGCCCCAGCAGTGAGGGCGGGGAGCTGTTTTTT
CASSPSSEGGELFF
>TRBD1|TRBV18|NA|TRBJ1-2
TGTGCCAGCTCACCACCGGACAGGGTTCGGACTGGCTACACCTTC
CASSPPDRVRTGYTF
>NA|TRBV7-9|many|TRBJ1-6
TGTGCCAGCAGCTTAATGCCGGTCCTAAATTCACCCCTCCACTTT
CASSLMPVLNSPLHF
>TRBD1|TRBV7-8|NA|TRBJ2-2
TGTGCCAGCAGCCCACAGGGGAGGGAGCTGTTTTTT
CASSPQGRELFF
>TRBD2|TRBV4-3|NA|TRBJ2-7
TGCGCCAGCAGCCAAGAGCCTAGCGGGGGGGCCGCCGAGCAGTACTTC
CASSQEPSGGAAEQYF
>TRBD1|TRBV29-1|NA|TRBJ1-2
TGCAGCGTGGAGGACAGGGGGGAGGGGTATGGCTACACCTTC
CSVEDRGEGYGYTF
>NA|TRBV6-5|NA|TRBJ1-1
TGTGCCAGCAGTTACTGGCAGGAGGCTGAAGCTTTCTTT
CASSYWQEAEAFF
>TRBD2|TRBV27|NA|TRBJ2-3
TGTGCCAGCAGTTTACCGGGGGGGCCAGGGAGGACAGATACGCAGTATTTT
CASSLPGGPGRTDTQYF
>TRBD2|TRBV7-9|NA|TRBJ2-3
TGTGCCAGCAGCTACCTAGCGGGGGTCACAGATACGCAGTATTTT
CASSYLAGVTDTQYF
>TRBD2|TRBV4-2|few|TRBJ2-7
TGTGCCAGCAGCCAACTCGGACTAGCGCTAAGCTCCTACGAGCAGTACTTC
CASSQLGLALSSYEQYF
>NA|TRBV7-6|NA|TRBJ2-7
TGTGCCAGCAGCTTGGGTGAGGGATCCTACGAGCAGTACTTC
CASSLGEGSYEQYF
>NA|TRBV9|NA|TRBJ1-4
TGTGCCAGCAGCGTACAGGCCAGCAGTGAAAAACTGTTTTTT
CASSVQASSEKLFF
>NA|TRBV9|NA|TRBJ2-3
TGTGCCAGCAGCGTAGCCTCGAGTGCCCCAGATACGCAGTATTTT
CASSVASSAPDTQYF
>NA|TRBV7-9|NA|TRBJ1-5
TGTGCCAGCAGCTTATTTGAGGGTCAGCCCCAGCATTTT
CASSLFEGQPQHF
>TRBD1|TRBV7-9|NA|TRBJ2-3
TGTGCCAGCAGCCGGGGAACATACAGGGGGTCAGATACGCAGTATTTT
CASSRGTYRGSDTQYF
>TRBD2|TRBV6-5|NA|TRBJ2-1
TGTGCCAGCAGTTACAGCGGGAGCTACAATGAGCAGTTCTTC
CASSYSGSYNEQFF
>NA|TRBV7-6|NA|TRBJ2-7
TGTGCCAGCAGCCCCCACCCCGACAGCTCCTACGAGCAGTACTTC
CASSPHPDSSYEQYF
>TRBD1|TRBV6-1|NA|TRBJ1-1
TGTGCCAGCAGTCCAAGAGGGGGCCAAGCTTTCTTT
CASSPRGGQAFF
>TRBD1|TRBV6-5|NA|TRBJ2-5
TGTGCCAGCAGTTCACCCACTCGGGACAGGGAAGAGACCCAGTACTTC
CASSSPTRDREETQYF
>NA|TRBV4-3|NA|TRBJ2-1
TGCGCCAGCAGCCAAGATTTCGGCTCCTACAATGAGCAGTTCTTC
CASSQDFGSYNEQFF
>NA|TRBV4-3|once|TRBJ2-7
TGCGCCAGCAGCCAAGGAGTGGACAGCTTCTACGAGCAGTACTTC
CASSQGVDSFYEQYF
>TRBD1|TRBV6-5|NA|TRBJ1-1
TGTGCCAGCAGTTACGGTTTTCCCGGGACAGGGATCGAGGCTTTCTTT
CASSYGFPGTGIEAFF
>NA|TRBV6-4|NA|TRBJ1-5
TGTGCCAGCAGTTACTCGAGAGGGATGGGAAATCAGCCCCAGCATTTT
CASSYSRGMGNQPQHF
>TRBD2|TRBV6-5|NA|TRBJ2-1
TGTGCCAGCAGGCCGACTAGCGGGTTCTACAATGAGCAGTTCTTC
CASRPTSGFYNEQFF
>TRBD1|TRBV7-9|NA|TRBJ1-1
TGTGCCAGCAGCTGGGACAGGGGGCTGGACACTGAAGCTTTCTTT
CASSWDRGLDTEAFF
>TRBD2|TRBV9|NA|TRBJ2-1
TGTGCCAGCAGCGTAGGGGGACTAGCGGGGGGCGAGCAGTTCTTC
CASSVGGLAGGEQFF
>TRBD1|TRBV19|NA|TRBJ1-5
TGTGCCAGTAGTATGAGGGGACAGGGCCCCAATCAGCCCCAGCATTTT
CASSMRGQGPNQPQHF
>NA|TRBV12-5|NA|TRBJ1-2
TGTGCTAGTGGTTATTCAGGGGACTATGGCTACACCTTC
CASGYSGDYGYTF
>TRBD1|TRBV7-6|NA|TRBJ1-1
TGTGCCAGCAGCTTATCGGGACAGGAAGCTTTCTTT
CASSLSGQEAFF